One sample yielded the 8 T cell receptor beta chains listed below, sequenced in a study of response to subunit inactivated influenza vaccine. From the RT-PCR reads, TCRdb called clonotypes with MiXCR, one entry per CDR3 protein. The sample lists about 800,000 distinct CDR3 sequences, over 20% occurring once. The specimen was PBMCs from blood, collected approximately 5 days after vaccination. These receptors were obtained from a man aged 45-65 years who received an inactivated influenza vaccine.

This clonotype was picked up a small number of times. The V and J genes are TRBV5-5 and TRBJ2-3, with D possibly matching TRBD2 (5 bases). CDR3 length equals 15 residues. V lost 4 bases and J 1 base, leaving 13 bases between the germline ends. Germline V CDR1 and CDR2: SGHKS, YYEKEE (reference sequence). CDR3: CASSPRGHGTDTQYF. As DNA, the CDR3 is TGTGCCAGCAGCCCCCGGGGTCACGGCACAGATACGCAGTATTTT.

This sequence joins TRBV20-1 and TRBJ2-1; a weak D match, TRBD1 (6 bases). The CDR3 runs 13 residues. Germline V gene sequence: CDR1 DFQATT, CDR2 SNEGSKA (reference sequence). Trimming shortened V by 6 bases and J by 7 bases, and 16 bases separated the two germline ends. CDR3 in amino acids: CSAPWTAANEQFF. In nucleotides, the CDR3 is TGCAGTGCGCCGTGGACAGCGGCGAATGAGCAGTTCTTC.

This chain connects TRBV30 to TRBJ2-3, with D perhaps matching TRBD1 (6 bases). The germline V and J ends were trimmed by 2 bases and 2 bases, with 17 bases remaining between them. The CDR3 is 16 amino acids. CDR1 is GTSNPN, CDR2 SVGIG, per germline (reference sequence). CDR3: CAWSNQLTGSTDTQYF. DNA of the CDR3: TGTGCCTGGAGTAACCAACTGACAGGCTCCACAGATACGCAGTATTTT.

This clonotype appeared a few times. V and J are TRBV9 and TRBJ2-1; no clear D. CDR3 size: 15 residues. With 0 bases removed from V and 8 bases from J, the gap between germline ends came to 15 bases. Germline CDR1 reads SGDLS; CDR2 reads YYNGEE. CDR3 loop: CASSVGLPLIDEQFF. CDR3 DNA: TGTGCCAGCAGCGTAGGTCTACCCTTGATCGATGAGCAGTTCTTC.

This chain uses TRBV7-9 with TRBJ2-1, with 12 bases lining up with TRBD2. J gave up 10 bases and V 4 bases, and 8 bases lay outside the gene matches. There are 15 residues in the CDR3. The germline V gene has CDR1 SEHNR and CDR2 FQNEAQ (reference sequence). The CDR3, as DNA: TGTGCCAGCAGCTATGGACTAGCGGGACCTGGGGAGCAGTTCTTC. The encoded protein is CASSYGLAGPGEQFF.

This clonotype was observed a handful of times. This chain joins TRBV4-3 and TRBJ1-2; D perhaps matches TRBD1 (6 bases). Trimming took off 4 bases at V and 2 bases at J, with 14 bases between the two ends. Germline V CDR1 and CDR2: LGHNA, YSLEER. The length of the CDR3 is 15 residues. CDR3 bases: TGCGCCAGCAGCCTAGAAGGGGGAGCGAACTATGGCTACACCTTC. Amino acids: CASSLEGGANYGYTF.

The V gene is TRBV7-2, the J gene TRBJ2-5; D unresolved. V was clipped by 0 bases and J by 5 bases, with 13 bases between them. The CDR3 is 15 residues long. CDR1 and CDR2 from the germline V gene are SGHTA and FQGNSA. CDR3 region: CASSLAPSTYETQYF. The CDR3 bases are TGTGCCAGCAGCTTAGCTCCTAGTACATACGAGACCCAGTACTTC.

In this sample, this clonotype turned up a few times. The V call is TRBV9, the J call TRBJ2-1; D gene unclear. V shed 0 bases and J shed 7 bases, with 8 bases lying between them. This CDR3 has 13 amino acids. Germline CDR1 and CDR2: SGDLS and YYNGEE. CDR3 DNA: TGTGCCAGCAGCGTAGCCGGGCAAAATGAGCAGTTCTTC. Translated: CASSVAGQNEQFF.